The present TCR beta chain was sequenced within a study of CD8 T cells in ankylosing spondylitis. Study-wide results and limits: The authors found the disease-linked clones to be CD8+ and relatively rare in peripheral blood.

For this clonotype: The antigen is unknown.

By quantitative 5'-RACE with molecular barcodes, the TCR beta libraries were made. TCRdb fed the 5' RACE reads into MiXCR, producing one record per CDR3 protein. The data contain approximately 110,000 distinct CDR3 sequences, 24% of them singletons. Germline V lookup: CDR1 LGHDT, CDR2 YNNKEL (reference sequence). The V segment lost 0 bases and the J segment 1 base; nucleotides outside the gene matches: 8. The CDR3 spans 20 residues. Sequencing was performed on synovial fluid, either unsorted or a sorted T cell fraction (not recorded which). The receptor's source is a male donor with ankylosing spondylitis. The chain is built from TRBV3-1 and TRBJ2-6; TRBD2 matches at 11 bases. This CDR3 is CASSQDRRLAGFSGANVLTF. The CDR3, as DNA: TGTGCCAGCAGCCAAGATAGGAGACTAGCGGGGTTTTCTGGGGCCAACGTCCTGACTTTC.